These 8 T cell receptor beta chains share one sample of origin, sequenced in a study of T cell responses to AZD1222 COVID-19 vaccine. TCRdb's copy holds only in-frame clones and misses some; the assay was immunoSEQ multiplex PCR. The sample gives around 100,000 clones, around 90% of which show up once; about 2.5% is in the top ten. Sequences were derived from peripheral blood, sampled 28 days after the second AZD1222 dose. The receptors originated from an adult who received the AZD1222 COVID-19 vaccine.

This chain uses TRBV13 with TRBJ2-1, with 9 bases identical to TRBD2. V shed 0 bases and J 12 bases; nucleotides not matched to a gene: 12. Germline CDR1 PRHDT, CDR2 FYEKMQ (reference sequence). The CDR3 extends over 16 amino acids. CDR3 region: CASSLGQVSGSSWQFF. The CDR3 nucleotides are TGTGCCAGCAGCTTAGGGCAGGTTAGCGGGAGTAGTTGGCAGTTCTTC.

The genes are TRBV29-1 and TRBJ1-2; D is unresolved. Between the trimmed V and J ends, which lost 5 bases and 0 bases, there was a span of 10 bases. The CDR3 sequence is 13 residues long. CDR1 is SQVTM, CDR2 ANQGSEA, per germline. CDR3 in amino acids: CSVQRDTNYGYTF. The CDR3, as DNA: TGCAGCGTTCAGAGGGATACTAACTATGGCTACACCTTC.

The chain uses TRBV13 and TRBJ2-7, with D unresolved. This CDR3 region has 14 residues. Germline-derived CDR1 and CDR2 are PRHDT and FYEKMQ (reference sequence). Trimming removed 3 bases at V and 1 base at J, with 10 bases between. The CDR3 DNA reads TGTGCCAGCAGCTTTCTGGCCAGTTCCTACGAGCAGTACTTC. This codes for CASSFLASSYEQYF.

This clone showed up just once. The genes are TRBV2 and TRBJ2-3, with a tentative D call TRBD2 (5 bases). V lost 2 bases, J lost 6 bases, and 12 bases lay in between. The CDR3 is made up of 14 amino acids. Germline lookup yields CDR1 SNHLY and CDR2 FYNNEI. The CDR3 bases are TGTGCCAGCAGTGAAAACGGTGTAGCGGATACGCAGTATTTT. This sequence encodes CASSENGVADTQYF.

The chain recombines TRBV5-4 with TRBJ1-2, with D possibly TRBD1 on 5 matching bases. V lost 3 bases and J 3 bases, leaving 18 bases between the germline ends. CDR1 and CDR2 (germline): SGHNT, YYREEE (reference sequence). CDR3 length: 16 residues. CDR3 sequence reads: CASSSPGLGVDYGYTF. CDR3 coding DNA: TGTGCCAGCAGCTCCCCCGGGTTGGGGGTGGACTATGGCTACACCTTC. The full variable domain, its missing parts supplied by reference TRBV5-4 and TRBJ1-2, is ETGVTQSPTHLIKTRGQQVTLRCSSQSGHNTVSWYQQALGQGPQFIFQYYREEENGRGNFPPRFSGLQFPNYSSELNVNALELDDSALYLCASSSPGLGVDYGYTFGSGTRLTVV.

The chain employs TRBV5-4 and TRBJ1-2, with a possible D match to TRBD1 (5 bases). Germline lookup yields CDR1 SGHNT and CDR2 YYREEE (reference sequence). Trimming shortened V by 5 bases and J by 0 bases, and 14 bases separated the two germline ends. The CDR3 consists of 15 residues. The CDR3, as DNA: TGTGCCAGCAGGTGGGACCAGGGAGCTAACTATGGCTACACCTTC. This encodes CASRWDQGANYGYTF.

This chain uses TRBV11-3 with TRBJ2-1; D is unresolved. This CDR3 has 14 amino acids. V gave up 4 bases and J gave up 4 bases, with 11 bases separating them. CDR1 SGHNT and CDR2 YENEEA come from the germline V gene. The CDR3 DNA reads as TGTGCCAGCAGCTCGGGCGGCCCATACAATGAGCAGTTCTTC. This sequence encodes CASSSGGPYNEQFF.

The CDR3 nucleotides read TGTGCCAGCAGCTTATCGGGACCTCGAGAGACCCAGTACTTC. Encoded protein: CASSLSGPRETQYF. The chain has TRBV7-3 and TRBJ2-5; possibly TRBD1 or TRBD2 for D (5 bases each). The CDR3 contains 14 residues. Germline V gene data show CDR1 as SGHTA and CDR2 as FQGTGA. V was clipped by 2 bases and J by 4 bases, with 11 bases between them.